What follows is one T cell receptor beta chain and its context. This specimen belongs to a study of shared clonotypes between healthy human individuals. Study in general: CD4 naive and memory got three plates each, CD8 naive two, CD8 memory one.

This CDR3 spans 18 amino acids. Repertoires were generated with immunoSEQ multiplex PCR, while TCRdb's copy carries only in-frame clones and drops some. The sample holds hundreds of thousands of clones, roughly 70% seen once. The TCR comes from a woman under 40 in good health. The chain combines TRBV21-1 with TRBJ2-3; the table's TRBD2 call for D was not verified on the DNA. TRBV21-1 is termed a pseudogene. Sequences were obtained from memory CD4+ T cells sorted from blood. Noted subset: CD45RA-negative fraction. The DNA of the CDR3 is TGTGCCAGCAGCCGCCAAGAGACTAGCGGGAGATTTAGAGATACGCAGTATTTT. Its protein product is CASSRQETSGRFRDTQYF.